The 2 T cell receptor beta chains in this list originate from one sample, sequenced in a study of blood T cell repertoires in COVID-19. Clones were sequenced by immunoSEQ multiplex PCR, and TCRdb holds only the in-frame ones, with some missing. The profile shows over 60,000 clones, under 90% of them singletons. Material: peripheral blood. The source is a man aged 50-59 years with COVID-19, enrolled during active disease.

CDR3 amino acids: CASSSSGGDYEQYF. In nucleotides, the CDR3 is TGTGCCAGCAGCTCAAGCGGGGGGGACTACGAGCAGTACTTC. This chain uses TRBV5-4 with TRBJ2-7; 10 bases agree with TRBD2. The CDR3 runs to 14 residues. Unmatched junction bases numbered 3, after V lost 3 bases and J lost 3 bases. Germline V lookup: CDR1 SGHNT, CDR2 YYREEE (reference sequence).

This clone was detected a few times. The chain carries TRBV11-2 and TRBJ1-1, with 7 bases fitting TRBD1. With V trimmed by 1 base and J by 1 base, 9 bases remained unmatched. The CDR3 runs 17 residues. CDR1 and CDR2 from the germline V gene are SGHAT and FQNNGV. The CDR3 loop reads CASSLGMLRDRNTEAFF. As DNA, the CDR3 is TGTGCCAGCAGCTTAGGAATGTTAAGGGACAGGAACACTGAAGCTTTCTTT.